The 5 T cell receptor beta chains presented below share a single source sample, sequenced in a study of T cell changes during pregnancy in multiple sclerosis. Some clones are missing from TCRdb's copy, which holds only in-frame ones; the method was immunoSEQ multiplex PCR. The table lists some 71,000 clones, approximately 91% of them singletons. The sample in question was peripheral blood, obtained in the third trimester of pregnancy. The receptors were sampled from a female donor with multiple sclerosis, enrolled in a pregnancy study.

The chain carries TRBV27 and TRBJ1-3; no clear D gene. The CDR3 length is 14 residues. V shed 6 bases and J shed 4 bases, with 13 bases lying between them. CDR1 is MNHEY and CDR2 is SMNVEV in the germline V gene (reference sequence). The CDR3 DNA is TGTGCCAGCAGCTCCGTTTTGCAGGGAAACACCATATATTTT. This encodes CASSSVLQGNTIYF.

This chain joins TRBV6-4 and TRBJ1-1; D uncertain. Trimming shortened V by 4 bases and J by 1 base, and 16 bases separated the two germline ends. Looked up from germline, CDR1 is MRHNA and CDR2 is SNTAGT. This CDR3 region has 16 residues. The CDR3, as DNA: TGTGCCAGCAGTGTCACGAGCGAGCCACCGAACACTGAAGCTTTCTTT. It codes for CASSVTSEPPNTEAFF.

CDR3 DNA: TGTGCCAGCAGCTTGGGCAGTCCCCACAGGGAGACCCAGTACTTC. This codes for CASSLGSPHRETQYF. V gene TRBV7-8 combines with J gene TRBJ2-5, with a tentative D call TRBD1 (5 bases). The ends were cut back, 3 bases at V and 5 bases at J, with 16 bases in the middle. The CDR3 runs to 15 residues. CDR1 is SGHVS and CDR2 is FQNEAQ in the germline V gene.

The rearrangement joins TRBV9 to TRBJ2-3, with 14 bases lining up with TRBD2. The germline CDR1 and CDR2 sequences are SGDLS and YYNGEE. The J segment lost 6 bases and the V segment lost 4 bases, leaving 10 bases of the junction unmatched. The CDR3 runs to 17 residues. The chain's CDR3 is CASSSLTSGGAVDTQYF. CDR3 in DNA: TGTGCCAGCAGCTCCCTGACTAGCGGGGGGGCCGTGGATACGCAGTATTTT.

J is TRBJ1-6 and V is TRBV19, with D uncertain. Trimming shortened V by 6 bases and J by 3 bases, and 9 bases separated the two germline ends. CDR1 is LNHDA, CDR2 SQIVND, per germline (reference sequence). The length of the CDR3 is 14 residues. The CDR3 sequence is CASRSTVYNSPLHF. The CDR3 coding sequence is TGTGCCAGTAGATCAACAGTCTATAATTCACCCCTCCACTTT.